This is a list of T cell receptor beta chains from one sample in a study of blood T cell repertoires in COVID-19. The repertoire was sequenced with immunoSEQ multiplex PCR; TCRdb's copy has only in-frame clones and lacks some. Of some 150,000 clones listed, about 83% were seen once; the top ten hold roughly 7.7%. The specimen was peripheral blood. These receptors originate from a man between 40 and 49 years old who had recovered from COVID-19. The CDR3 runs from the conserved cysteine through the conserved F or W.

v_gene,j_gene,CDR3aa
TRBV19,TRBJ2-7,CASSTPSGGIVREQYF
TRBV6-6,TRBJ2-5,CASSYSLAQYF
TRBV9,TRBJ2-5,CASSWQGQIKETQYF
TRBV9,TRBJ1-2,CASSAGQGRGYTF
TRBV5-1,TRBJ2-2,CASTPGALTGAAGELFF
TRBV24-1,TRBJ2-5,CATSDRGQLETQYF
TRBV11-3,TRBJ1-1,CASSRRSGTGGRVNTEAFF
TRBV9,TRBJ1-6,CASTTGTTGSPLHF
TRBV19,TRBJ2-3,CASSQNRTDGTDTQYF
TRBV5-1,TRBJ2-2,CASRPTSGSYAGELFF
TRBV4-3,TRBJ1-6,CASSQGTNYNSPLHF
TRBV19,TRBJ1-2,CASSSRAGQASYGYTF
TRBV28,TRBJ1-1,CASSLAPSDRANLAFF
TRBV4-3,TRBJ1-2,CASSQSGFNGYTF
TRBV5-4,TRBJ1-4,CASRSDRINEKLFF
TRBV4-1,TRBJ2-1,CASTGGSYNEQFF
TRBV5-1,TRBJ2-5,CASSGRQISGGTQYF
TRBV3-1/TRBV3-2,TRBJ2-1,CASSQGPLGDEQFF
TRBV18,TRBJ2-3,CASSPGQKSTDTQYF
TRBV27,TRBJ1-2,CASSQGAQDGYTF
TRBV4-2,TRBJ2-3,CASSQDFKRGSTDTQYF
TRBV5-1,TRBJ2-2,CASSLAGNTGELFF
TRBV20-1,TRBJ2-4,CSASTGSLGKNIQYF